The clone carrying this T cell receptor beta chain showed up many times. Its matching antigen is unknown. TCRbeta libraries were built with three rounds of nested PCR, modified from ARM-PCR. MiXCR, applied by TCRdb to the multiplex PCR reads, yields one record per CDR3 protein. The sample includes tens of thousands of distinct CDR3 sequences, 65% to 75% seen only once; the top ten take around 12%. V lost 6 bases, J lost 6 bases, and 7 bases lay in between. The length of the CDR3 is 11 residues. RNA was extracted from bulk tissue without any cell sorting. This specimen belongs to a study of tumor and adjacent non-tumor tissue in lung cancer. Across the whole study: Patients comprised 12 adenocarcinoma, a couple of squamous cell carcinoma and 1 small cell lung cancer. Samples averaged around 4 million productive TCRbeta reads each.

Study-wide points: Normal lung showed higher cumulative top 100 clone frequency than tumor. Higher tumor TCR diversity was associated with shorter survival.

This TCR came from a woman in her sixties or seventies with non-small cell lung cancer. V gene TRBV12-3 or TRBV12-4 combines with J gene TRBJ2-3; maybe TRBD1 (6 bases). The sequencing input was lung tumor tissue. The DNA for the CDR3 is TGTGCCAGCAGCCAGGGGGATACGCAGTATTTT. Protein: CASSQGDTQYF.